These T cell receptor beta chains were read from a single sample in a study of cytomegalovirus exposure and HLA in healthy donors. The assay was immunoSEQ multiplex PCR, and TCRdb's table has in-frame clones only and misses some. The sample has about 59,000 clones, roughly four fifths seen once; the top ten hold less than 2%. Sequenced material: PBMCs. The source is a human donor in good health. CDR3s leave out the opening cysteine and the closing phenylalanine or tryptophan.

>TRBJ1-4|TRBV30
AWSEGQSNEKLF
>TRBJ1-2|TRBV15
ATSRDRQGTGYT
>TRBJ2-7|TRBV19
ASRDRSTYEQY
>TRBJ2-7|TRBV19
ASSDRGYEQY
>TRBJ2-7|TRBV7-2
ASSLVSLIASYEQY
>TRBJ2-5|TRBV2
ASSFGQGALETQY
>TRBJ2-5|TRBV2
ASSGSKWGTVQETQY
>TRBJ1-6|TRBV28
ASSSQELQGFNSPLH
>TRBJ2-1|TRBV5-4
ASSLRLAYNEQF
>TRBJ2-7|TRBV5-4
ASSPGLAGGKYEQY
>TRBJ1-1|TRBV11-2
ASSTGLNTEAF
>TRBJ2-1|TRBV14
ASSQGIGRGLGEQF
>TRBJ2-5|TRBV11-2
ASSRLAGRKETQY
>TRBJ1-4|TRBV9
ASSVRDRKEKLF
>TRBJ1-4|TRBV7-9
ASSFNRAEKLF
>TRBJ1-4|TRBV30
ACDPAGGEKLF
>TRBJ2-1|TRBV29-1
SDSGYNYNEQF
>TRBJ2-1|TRBV30
AWSVASGFYNEQF
>TRBJ1-2|TRBV11-2
ASSLEGDGYT
>TRBJ2-5|TRBV29-1
SVEHRVETQY
>TRBJ2-7|TRBV5-4
ASSWDSVGNEQY
>TRBJ2-1|TRBV6-4
ASSATEYNEQF
>TRBJ2-7|TRBV30
AWSVMAGGYEQY
>TRBJ2-7|TRBV7-2
ASSSLTSNIYEQY
>TRBJ2-2|TRBV7-9
ASSLGQGNTGELF
>TRBJ2-1|TRBV7-8
ASSLGRLQGINEQF
>TRBJ2-2|TRBV4-1
ASSQGWTGLNTGELF
>TRBJ2-1|TRBV7-2
ASSSPRQGFNEQF
>TRBJ2-6|TRBV11-2
ASSPSGRIGGANVLT
>TRBJ2-3|TRBV27
ASSSRQESTDTQY
>TRBJ1-3|TRBV7-9
ASSLDRPSSGNTIY
>TRBJ2-5|TRBV30
AWSYQVQETQY
>TRBJ1-5|TRBV28
ASSWLQGSHQPQH
>TRBJ2-3|TRBV9
ASSVGQREPTDTQY
>TRBJ1-3|TRBV7-9
ASSRPKEGDRGVGNTIY
>TRBJ2-3|TRBV7-9
ASSFGQGVIGTQY
>TRBJ2-3|TRBV7-6
ASSAFWGQGLSTDTQY
>TRBJ1-1|TRBV6-6
ASSYGGGQGGTEAF
>TRBJ1-6|TRBV10-2
ASSPGTGDYNSPLH
>TRBJ2-7|TRBV11-2
ASSSGHLYEQY
>TRBJ1-1|TRBV5-1
ASSLGQGGNTEAF
>TRBJ1-3|TRBV5-1
ASSLGQGASGNTIY
>TRBJ2-7|TRBV28
ASSLINYEQY
>TRBJ2-2|TRBV4-3
ASSHRVSTGELF
>TRBJ2-1|TRBV5-1
ASSNPGLAFAINEQF
>TRBJ2-2|TRBV11-2
ASSLLGQGTDTGELF
>TRBJ1-1|TRBV7-9
ASSLEGTGGPNTEAF
>TRBJ2-2|TRBV7-9
ASSLDRVTGELF